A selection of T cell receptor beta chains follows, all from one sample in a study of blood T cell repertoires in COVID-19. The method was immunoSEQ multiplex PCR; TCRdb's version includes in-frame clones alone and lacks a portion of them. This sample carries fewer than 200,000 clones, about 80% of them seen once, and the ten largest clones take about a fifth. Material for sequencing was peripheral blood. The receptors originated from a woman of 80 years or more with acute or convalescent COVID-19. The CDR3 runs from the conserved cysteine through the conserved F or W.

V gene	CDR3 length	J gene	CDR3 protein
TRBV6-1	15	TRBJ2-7	CASSEATTGRYEQYF
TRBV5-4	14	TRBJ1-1	CASSATGVGTEAFF
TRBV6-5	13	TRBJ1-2	CASRTGPNYGYTF
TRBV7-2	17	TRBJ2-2	CASSLARTSGSTGELFF
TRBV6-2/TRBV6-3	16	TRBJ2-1	CASSRSSGADGNEQFF
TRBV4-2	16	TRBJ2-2	CASSRAGTANTGELFF
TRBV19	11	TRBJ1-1	CASSGDNVAFF
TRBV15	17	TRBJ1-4	CATSREIGAATNEKLFF
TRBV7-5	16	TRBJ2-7	CVRTQLSGQGSYEQYF
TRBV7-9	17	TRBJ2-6	CASSLRVRKAGANVLTF
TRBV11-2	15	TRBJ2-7	CASSVLSGGLGEQYF
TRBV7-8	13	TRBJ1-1	CASSLSVNTEAFF
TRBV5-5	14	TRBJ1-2	CASSPASSGYGYTF
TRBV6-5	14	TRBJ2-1	CASKVRRAGGEQFF
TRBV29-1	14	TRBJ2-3	CSTGGTSGTDTQYF
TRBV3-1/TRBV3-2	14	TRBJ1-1	CASSQRAVNTEAFF
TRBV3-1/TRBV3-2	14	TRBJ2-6	CASRVRAGANVLTF
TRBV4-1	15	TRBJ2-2	CASSPNRQGAGELFF
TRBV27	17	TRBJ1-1	CASSLFWPGGQGGEAFF
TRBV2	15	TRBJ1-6	CASSLTGPENSPLHF
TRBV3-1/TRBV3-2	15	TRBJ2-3	CASSHDRGRSDTQYF
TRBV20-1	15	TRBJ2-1	CSASSLAGGERVQFF
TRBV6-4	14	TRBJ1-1	CASSLDRANTEAFF
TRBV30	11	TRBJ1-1	CAWKTGPEAFF
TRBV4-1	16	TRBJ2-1	CASSQAGGRAVGEQFF
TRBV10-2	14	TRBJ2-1	CASKVPGRDDEQFF
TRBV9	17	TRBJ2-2	CASRGTSGSRNTGELFF
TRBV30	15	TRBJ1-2	CAWSQTVPSKNGYTF
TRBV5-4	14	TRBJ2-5	CASSHRQGRETQYF
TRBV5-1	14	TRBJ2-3	CASSTGQSTDTQYF
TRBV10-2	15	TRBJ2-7	CASSAGSGRGYEQYF
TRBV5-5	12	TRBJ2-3	CASSLLLDTQYF
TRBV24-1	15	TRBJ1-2	CATSDSLTGAGGYTF
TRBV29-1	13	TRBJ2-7	CSVRQGTQDEQYF
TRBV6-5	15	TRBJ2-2	CASSLGLASTGELFF
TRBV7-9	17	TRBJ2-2	CASSLALGLGSTGELFF
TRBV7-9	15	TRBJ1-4	CASSPWEAGNEKLFF
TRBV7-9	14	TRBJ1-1	CASSLVLMNTEAFF
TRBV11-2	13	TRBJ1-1	CASSLVRDTEAFF
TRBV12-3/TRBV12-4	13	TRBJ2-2	CASMNLNTGELFF
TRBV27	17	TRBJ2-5	CASSPRGGYRSRETQYF
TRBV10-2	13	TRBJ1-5	CASSGQLNQPQHF
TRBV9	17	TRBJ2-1	CASSVSTSGRSYNEQFF
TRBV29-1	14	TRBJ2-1	CSVERLAGGNEQFF
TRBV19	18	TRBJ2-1	CASSPGLAGLSSYNEQFF
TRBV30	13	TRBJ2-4	CASERGSKNIQYF
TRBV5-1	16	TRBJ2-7	CASSTGLRQGAHEQYF
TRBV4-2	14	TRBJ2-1	CASSQDGLYNEQFF
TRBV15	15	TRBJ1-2	CATSEGTGRRYGYTF
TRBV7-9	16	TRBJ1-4	CASSVGQGATNEKLFF
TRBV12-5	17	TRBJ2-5	CASGLFLAGSVQETQYF
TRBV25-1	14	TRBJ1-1	CASSPGQLNTEAFF